The 9 T cell receptor beta chains presented below share a single source sample, sequenced in a study of blood T cell repertoires in COVID-19. Clones were sequenced by immunoSEQ multiplex PCR, and TCRdb holds only the in-frame ones, with some missing. This sample has 180,000 or so clones, with roughly four fifths found just once. Source material: PBMCs or T cells enriched from blood (not recorded which). These receptors came from a man between 50 and 59 years old who had recovered from COVID-19.

The V call is TRBV3-1 (or the pseudogene TRBV3-2), the J call TRBJ1-5, with D possibly matching TRBD1 (5 bases). V was shortened by 0 bases and J by 4 bases, with 10 bases between the two germline ends. The CDR3 covers 15 residues. Germline V gene data show CDR1 as LGHDT and CDR2 as YNNKEL (reference sequence). CDR3 DNA: TGTGCCAGCAGCCAAGAGCCAGGGCGAAATCAGCCCCAGCATTTT. It encodes CASSQEPGRNQPQHF.

This chain uses TRBV27 with TRBJ2-7; D unresolved. V lost 6 bases to trimming and J lost 0 bases, with 12 bases between them. Germline lookup yields CDR1 MNHEY and CDR2 SMNVEV (reference sequence). The CDR3 loop spans 14 amino acids. The DNA of the CDR3 is TGTGCCAGCAGGTCTTGGCGGAGCTCCTACGAGCAGTACTTC. Its protein product is CASRSWRSSYEQYF.

In this sample, this clone turned up a few times. This chain links TRBV27 with TRBJ1-5; 7 positions match TRBD1. The CDR3 is made up of 15 amino acids. CDR1 is MNHEY and CDR2 is SMNVEV in the germline V gene (reference sequence). J gave up 1 base and V 3 bases, and 3 bases lay outside the gene matches. The CDR3 sequence: CASSLAGGSNQPQHF. The CDR3 DNA is TGTGCCAGCAGTTTGGCAGGGGGGAGCAATCAGCCCCAGCATTTT.

The chain is built from TRBV7-8 and TRBJ2-5, with D possibly TRBD2 on 6 matching bases. Germline V gene sequence: CDR1 SGHVS, CDR2 FQNEAQ. Trimming shortened V by 4 bases and J by 3 bases, and 9 bases separated the two germline ends. The CDR3 extends over 13 amino acids. The CDR3 here is CASSSGGEETQYF. CDR3 sequence (DNA): TGTGCCAGCAGCTCAGGAGGGGAAGAGACCCAGTACTTC.

Points on this clone: This same CDR3 is encoded by further DNA sequences in the sample. The V and J genes are TRBV5-1 and TRBJ2-3, with D possibly matching TRBD2 (6 bases). Trimming cost V 1 base and J 2 bases, with 11 bases left between them. CDR1 is SGHRS, CDR2 YFSETQ, per germline. This CDR3 region has 15 residues. The CDR3: CASSLTSGLTDTQYF. The CDR3 nucleotides read TGCGCCAGCAGCTTGACAAGCGGGCTCACAGATACGCAGTATTTT.

The V and J genes are TRBV15 and TRBJ2-1; tentative D call: TRBD1 (6 bases). Germline V gene data show CDR1 as LNHNV and CDR2 as YYDKDF (reference sequence). Trimming removed 0 bases at V and 5 bases at J, with 17 bases between. The CDR3 sequence is 17 residues long. The CDR3 loop reads CATSRDAPGVSNNEQFF. CDR3 DNA: TGTGCCACCAGCAGAGATGCCCCAGGGGTCAGCAACAATGAGCAGTTCTTC.

The chain is built from TRBV3-1 (or the pseudogene TRBV3-2) and TRBJ1-2, with a tentative D call TRBD1 (5 bases). CDR1 LGHDT and CDR2 YNNKEL come from the germline V gene (reference sequence). Trimming pared 4 bases from V and 4 bases from J, leaving 19 bases between. This CDR3 has 16 residues. CDR3 nucleotides: TGTGCCAGCAGCCCCGGTCCTGGGGCAGTGGGCTATGGCTACACCTTC. Protein sequence: CASSPGPGAVGYGYTF.

This chain connects TRBV28 to TRBJ1-4; 7 nucleotides match TRBD1. This CDR3 spans 14 amino acids. The junction had 5 bases not matched to a gene; V was cut back by 2 bases and J by 8 bases. The germline V gene encodes CDR1 MDHEN and CDR2 SYDVKM. As DNA, the CDR3 is TGTGCCAGCAGTTTAAACAGGGGAGGCGAAAAACTGTTTTTT. It encodes CASSLNRGGEKLFF.

This chain links TRBV7-6 with TRBJ1-1; no clear D gene. This CDR3 contains 14 residues. Trimming took 1 base from V and 1 from J, leaving 7 bases between them. Germline V gives CDR1 SGHVS, CDR2 FNYEAQ. CDR3 in DNA: TGTGCCAGCAGCTTAGTGTCCGGGAACACTGAAGCTTTCTTT. This encodes CASSLVSGNTEAFF.